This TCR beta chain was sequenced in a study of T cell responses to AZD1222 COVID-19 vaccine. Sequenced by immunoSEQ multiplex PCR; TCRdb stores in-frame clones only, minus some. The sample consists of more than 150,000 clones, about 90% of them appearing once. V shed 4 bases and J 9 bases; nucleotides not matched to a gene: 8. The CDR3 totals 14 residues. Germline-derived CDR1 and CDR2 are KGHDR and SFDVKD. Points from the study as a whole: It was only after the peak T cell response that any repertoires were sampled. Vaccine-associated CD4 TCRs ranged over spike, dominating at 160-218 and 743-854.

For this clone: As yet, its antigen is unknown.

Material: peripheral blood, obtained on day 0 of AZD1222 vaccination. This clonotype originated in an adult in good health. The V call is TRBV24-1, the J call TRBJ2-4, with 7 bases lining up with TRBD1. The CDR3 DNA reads TGTGCCACCAGTGACCGACAGGGAAGGGGCATTCAGTACTTC. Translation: CATSDRQGRGIQYF.